This T cell receptor (beta chain) was observed in a study of cytomegalovirus exposure and HLA in healthy donors. In germline, CDR1 is MGHRA, CDR2 YSYEKL. V lost 1 base, J lost 1 base, and 7 bases lay in between. The CDR3 is made up of 14 amino acids. In its sample, this clone was seen once. Its target is unknown. Study outcomes and limitations: Some V segments (TRBV6-2 and TRBV6-3 among them) were excluded as indistinguishable.

Primers for the PCR totalled 60 Vbeta and 13 Jbeta. Method: immunoSEQ multiplex PCR; TCRdb's copy keeps in-frame clones and lacks some. The table lists 150,000 to 200,000 clones, around 77% of them singletons. The chain uses TRBV4-1 and TRBJ1-1; D uncertain. The sequencing sample was made of PBMCs. The sequence was obtained from a woman under 40 in good health and CMV-seronegative. CDR3 in amino acids: CASSQGLTNTEAFF. CDR3 DNA sequence: TGCGCCAGCAGCCAAGGTCTAACGAACACTGAAGCTTTCTTT.